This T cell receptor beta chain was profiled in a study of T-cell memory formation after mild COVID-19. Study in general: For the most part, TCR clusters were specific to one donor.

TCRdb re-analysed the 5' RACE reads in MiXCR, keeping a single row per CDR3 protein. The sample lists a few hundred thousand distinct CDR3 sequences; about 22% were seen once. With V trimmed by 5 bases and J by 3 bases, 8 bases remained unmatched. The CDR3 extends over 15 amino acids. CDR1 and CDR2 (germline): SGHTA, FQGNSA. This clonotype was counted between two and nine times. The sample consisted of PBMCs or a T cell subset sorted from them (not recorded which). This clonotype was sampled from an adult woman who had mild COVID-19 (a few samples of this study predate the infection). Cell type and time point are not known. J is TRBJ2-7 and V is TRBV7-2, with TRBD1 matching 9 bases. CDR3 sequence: CASSLPGQGGYEQYF. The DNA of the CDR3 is TGTGCCAGCAGCCTCCCGGGACAGGGAGGCTACGAGCAGTACTTC.